Below are 26 T cell receptor beta chains sequenced from a single sample in a study of blood T cell repertoires in COVID-19. Profiled with immunoSEQ multiplex PCR; TCRdb holds only in-frame clones, not every one. The table records a few hundred thousand clones, approximately 85% of them present only once. Sequencing was done on a sample of peripheral blood. The receptor set was obtained from an elderly woman with COVID-19, enrolled during active disease.

The CDR3 sequence is CASSAPGQGNYGYTF. CDR3 DNA sequence: TGTGCCAGCAGCGCCCCGGGACAGGGGAACTATGGCTACACCTTC. The chain carries TRBV5-4 and TRBJ1-2, with 10 positions matching TRBD1. CDR1 and CDR2 from the germline V gene are SGHNT and YYREEE (reference sequence). Trimming cost V 4 bases and J 2 bases; bases outside gene matches: 5. This CDR3 has 15 residues.

The CDR3 bases are TGTGCCAGCAGCTCCTCCCCCCTTGCAACTAATGAAAAACTGTTTTTT. This gives the protein CASSSSPLATNEKLFF. V usage is TRBV7-8 and J usage is TRBJ1-4; D unresolved. Deletions cut 4 bases from V and 0 bases from J, with 12 bases between. CDR1 and CDR2 (germline): SGHVS, FQNEAQ. There are 16 residues in the CDR3.

The rearrangement joins TRBV6-5 to TRBJ2-1; D is uncertain. The V end lost 5 bases, the J end lost 2 bases, and 10 bases lay between the germline ends. In germline, CDR1 is MNHEY, CDR2 SVGAGI. The CDR3 spans 14 residues. The CDR3 DNA sequence: TGTGCCAGCAGTCACAGAGCACCCTACAATGAGCAGTTCTTC. This codes for CASSHRAPYNEQFF.

This clone was counted once. The rearrangement links TRBV6-2 or TRBV6-3 to TRBJ1-6; 8 nucleotides match TRBD1. Trimming cost V 2 bases and J 9 bases; bases outside gene matches: 6. Germline V lookup: CDR1 MNHEY, CDR2 SVGEGT. CDR3 length equals 15 residues. CDR3 in amino acids: CASSYRGQGVSPLHF. The CDR3 coding sequence is TGTGCCAGCAGTTACCGTGGACAGGGTGTTTCACCCCTCCACTTT.

The rearrangement links TRBV19 to TRBJ1-2, with a weak D call TRBD1 (5 bases). This CDR3 has 13 residues. Trimming cost V 3 bases and J 8 bases, with 13 bases left between them. Germline V CDR1 and CDR2: LNHDA, SQIVND (reference sequence). The DNA of the CDR3 is TGTGCCAGTAGTATCGACAGAGTGGGAGGCTACACCTTC. Its translation is CASSIDRVGGYTF.

This clone was recorded only once. V and J are TRBV5-6 and TRBJ1-3, with D unresolved. Trimming removed 5 bases from V and 1 base from J, with 10 bases in between. The CDR3 runs 14 residues. The germline gives CDR1 SGHDT, CDR2 YYEEEE. The CDR3, as DNA: TGTGCCAGCAGTCCGAGAAGTTCTGGAAACACCATATATTTT. Translated: CASSPRSSGNTIYF.

This chain joins TRBV6-4 and TRBJ2-7; a weak D match, TRBD2 (5 bases). The V and J ends lost 4 bases and 0 bases respectively, with 19 bases between them. CDR1 and CDR2 (germline): MRHNA, SNTAGT. The CDR3 is 17 amino acids. CDR3 nucleotides: TGTGCCAGCAGTGTACCAATCGGGATGGCGGACTCCTACGAGCAGTACTTC. It codes for CASSVPIGMADSYEQYF.

The rearrangement joins TRBV19 to TRBJ1-1, with D maybe TRBD1 (6 bases). The germline gives CDR1 LNHDA, CDR2 SQIVND (reference sequence). This CDR3 contains 14 residues. V lost 3 bases, J lost 5 bases, and 13 bases lay in between. DNA of the CDR3: TGTGCCAGTAGTATGGGGGCGGGAGTGACTGAAGCTTTCTTT. Translation: CASSMGAGVTEAFF.

This sequence joins TRBV18 and TRBJ1-3; tentatively, D is TRBD1 (6 bases). This CDR3 has 17 amino acids. Per germline, CDR1 KGHSH and CDR2 LQKENI. The V gene lost 3 bases and the J gene lost 0 bases, with 15 bases spanning the gap. CDR3 coding DNA: TGTGCCAGCTCACCGCTCGTCTTGGACAGCTCTGGAAACACCATATATTTT. Residues: CASSPLVLDSSGNTIYF.

This rearrangement joins TRBV12-5 to TRBJ2-5; tentatively, D is TRBD1 (6 bases). V lost 5 bases, J lost 1 base, and 8 bases lay in between. Germline-derived CDR1 and CDR2 are LGHNT and FRNRAP. CDR3 size: 13 residues. CDR3 coding DNA: TGTGCTAGTGGTCCGGACAGCCAAGAGACCCAGTACTTC. Protein sequence: CASGPDSQETQYF.

CDR3 nucleotides: TGCGCCAGCAGTGGGGGACAGGGTTACGAAGCTTTCTTT. As protein: CASSGGQGYEAFF. This sequence joins TRBV10-1 and TRBJ1-1, with 9 bases matching TRBD1. Germline trimming cut 4 bases from V and 8 bases from J; bases unmatched to any gene: 5. Germline V gives CDR1 WNHNN, CDR2 SYGVQD (reference sequence). The CDR3 runs 13 residues.

The genes are TRBV19 and TRBJ1-2; possible D gene TRBD1, 6 bases. The germline gives CDR1 LNHDA, CDR2 SQIVND (reference sequence). The CDR3 spans 13 residues. With 4 bases removed from V and 8 bases from J, the gap between germline ends came to 14 bases. The CDR3 DNA follows: TGTGCCAGTAGTAAGGACAGAAGTAAAGGCTACACCTTC. Its protein product is CASSKDRSKGYTF.

The chain carries TRBV12-3 or TRBV12-4 and TRBJ2-2; possible D gene TRBD2, 5 bases. The ends were cut back, 6 bases at V and 6 bases at J, with 11 bases in the middle. The CDR3 extends over 13 amino acids. The chain's CDR3 is CASRTKRAGELFF. The CDR3 nucleotides are TGTGCCAGCAGAACTAAGAGGGCCGGGGAGCTGTTTTTT.

The chain is built from TRBV4-1 and TRBJ2-7, with 9 bases matching TRBD1. J lost 2 bases, V lost 4 bases, and 9 bases had no gene match. In germline, CDR1 is MGHRA, CDR2 YSYEKL. The CDR3 has 16 amino acids. CDR3 in DNA: TGCGCCAGCAGCCCAGCCCTGGACAGGGGAACCTACGAGCAGTACTTC. It translates to CASSPALDRGTYEQYF.

The chain recombines TRBV5-1 with TRBJ1-1; no clear D. This CDR3 spans 11 amino acids. Germline CDR1 SGHRS, CDR2 YFSETQ. The V and J ends lost 4 bases and 11 bases respectively, with 12 bases between them. The CDR3 bases are TGCGCCAGCAGCGATGGAGAAGACGCTTTCTTT. It is translated as CASSDGEDAFF.

The chain combines TRBV28 with TRBJ2-7, with TRBD2 matching over 10 bases. Losses at the gene ends were 2 bases for V and 6 bases for J; bases not matched to a gene: 7. The germline V gene has CDR1 MDHEN and CDR2 SYDVKM. This CDR3 has 15 amino acids. DNA for the CDR3: TGTGCCAGCAGTTTAAACGGGCTAGCGGGGGCCGAGCAGTACTTC. Protein sequence: CASSLNGLAGAEQYF.

A few counts support this clone. This chain connects TRBV7-2 to TRBJ1-1, with 9 bases lining up with TRBD1. The CDR3 spans 15 residues. Germline values: CDR1 SGHTA, CDR2 FQGNSA. V trimming: 1 base; J trimming: 4 bases; junction bases outside the gene matches: 4. CDR3 protein: CASSLVQGAGTEAFF. The DNA of the CDR3 is TGTGCCAGCAGCTTAGTACAGGGGGCGGGCACTGAAGCTTTCTTT. Full variable domain (missing parts from reference TRBV7-2 and TRBJ1-1): GAGVSQSPSNKVTEKGKDVELRCDPISGHTALYWYRQSLGQGLEFLIYFQGNSAPDKSGLPSDRFSAERTGGSVSTLTIQRTQQEDSAVYLCASSLVQGAGTEAFFGQGTRLTVV.

This clone was detected only a few times. This chain joins TRBV30 and TRBJ2-7; TRBD2 aligns across 9 bases. Germline-derived CDR1 and CDR2 are GTSNPN and SVGIG (reference sequence). V was clipped by 3 bases and J by 7 bases; unmatched bases: 10. The length of the CDR3 is 14 residues. The CDR3 DNA is TGTGCCTGGAGAAATAGCGGGAGCTCGGGGGAGCAGTACTTC. It specifies CAWRNSGSSGEQYF. The full variable domain, with the rest looked up from reference TRBV30 and TRBJ2-7, is SQTIHQWPATLVQPVGSPLSLECTVEGTSNPNLYWYRQAAGRGLQLLFYSVGIGQISSEVPQNLSASRPQDRQFILSSKKLLLSDSGFYLCAWRNSGSSGEQYFGPGTRLTVT.

This clone was recorded many times. A junction end diverges from the germline sequence, so it may reflect a read error. V is TRBV27 and J is TRBJ2-2; D is possibly TRBD2 (5 bases). This CDR3 spans 16 amino acids. Germline V lookup: CDR1 MNHEY, CDR2 SMNVEV (reference sequence). The CDR3 sequence is CASSRDGNLNAGELFF. CDR3 nucleotide sequence: TGTGCCAGCAGTCGCGACGGGAACCTGAACGCCGGGGAGCTGTTTTTT.

The chain couples TRBV28 to TRBJ1-2; a weak D match, TRBD1 (6 bases). The CDR3 is made up of 16 amino acids. Germline assignment: CDR1 MDHEN and CDR2 SYDVKM. With 6 bases removed from V and 6 bases from J, the gap between germline ends came to 23 bases. The CDR3 DNA reads as TGTGCCAGCAGCCGCATCGATACAGGGCACAACCATGGCTACACCTTC. Amino acids: CASSRIDTGHNHGYTF.

This clone was seen more than once but under ten times. The rearrangement uses TRBV27 and TRBJ1-2, with D unresolved. The V end was cut by 6 bases, the J end by 6 bases, with 14 bases between. From germline, CDR1 is MNHEY and CDR2 SMNVEV (reference sequence). This CDR3 has 13 amino acids. The CDR3 loop reads CASRVNFADGYTF. Here the CDR3 DNA reads TGTGCCAGCAGAGTGAACTTTGCCGATGGCTACACCTTC.

CDR3: CASSSQGSGAYIQYF. The CDR3 nucleotides are TGCGCCAGCAGCAGTCAGGGTAGCGGGGCTTACATTCAGTACTTC. The V call is TRBV5-1, the J call TRBJ2-4; 8 nucleotides agree with TRBD2. CDR3 length: 15 amino acids. CDR1 is SGHRS, CDR2 YFSETQ, per germline. J was trimmed by 8 bases and V by 4 bases; bases with no gene match: 11. The variable domain in full, completed from reference TRBV5-1 and TRBJ2-4, reads KAGVTQTPRYLIKTRGQQVTLSCSPISGHRSVSWYQQTPGQGLQFLFEYFSETQRNKGNFPGRFSGRQFSNSRSEMNVSTLELGDSALYLCASSSQGSGAYIQYFGAGTRLSVL.

The V gene is TRBV14, the J gene TRBJ2-1, with 8 positions matching TRBD2. Germline lookup yields CDR1 SGHDN and CDR2 FVKESK. After removal of 4 bases from V and 9 bases from J, the junction contained 8 bases not matched to a gene. The CDR3 has 14 residues. CDR3 sequence reads: CASSLSGKGGEQFF. DNA for the CDR3: TGTGCCAGCAGCCTTAGCGGGAAAGGGGGTGAGCAGTTCTTC. Filled out from reference TRBV14 and TRBJ2-1, the complete variable domain reads EAGVTQFPSHSVIEKGQTVTLRCDPISGHDNLYWYRRVMGKEIKFLLHFVKESKQDESGMPNNRFLAERTGGTYSTLKVQPAELEDSGVYFCASSLSGKGGEQFFGPGTRLTVL.

This clone was seen once. The gene calls are TRBV9 and TRBJ2-1; 9 bases align to TRBD2. The trim removed 6 bases at V and 5 bases at J, leaving 3 bases unmatched. CDR1 is SGDLS, CDR2 YYNGEE, per germline. The CDR3 totals 13 residues. The CDR3 reads CASTLAGDNEQFF. The DNA for the CDR3 is TGTGCCAGCACCTTAGCGGGAGACAATGAGCAGTTCTTC.

Only a few counts were recorded for this clone. V usage is TRBV18 and J usage is TRBJ1-4, with 7 positions matching TRBD1. Looked up from germline, CDR1 is KGHSH and CDR2 is LQKENI. Unmatched junction bases numbered 7, after V lost 4 bases and J lost 8 bases. The length of the CDR3 is 14 residues. CDR3 sequence reads: CASSLQGSGEKLFF. The CDR3 DNA reads as TGTGCCAGCTCACTACAGGGGTCCGGCGAAAAACTGTTTTTT.

J is TRBJ1-1 and V is TRBV7-9, with a possible D match to TRBD1 (5 bases). The V and J ends lost 4 bases and 0 bases respectively, with 12 bases between them. CDR1 is SEHNR, CDR2 FQNEAQ, per germline (reference sequence). This CDR3 has 15 residues. Here the CDR3 DNA reads TGTGCCAGCAGCTCCCGTGGAGGGGTGAACACTGAAGCTTTCTTT. Protein: CASSSRGGVNTEAFF.